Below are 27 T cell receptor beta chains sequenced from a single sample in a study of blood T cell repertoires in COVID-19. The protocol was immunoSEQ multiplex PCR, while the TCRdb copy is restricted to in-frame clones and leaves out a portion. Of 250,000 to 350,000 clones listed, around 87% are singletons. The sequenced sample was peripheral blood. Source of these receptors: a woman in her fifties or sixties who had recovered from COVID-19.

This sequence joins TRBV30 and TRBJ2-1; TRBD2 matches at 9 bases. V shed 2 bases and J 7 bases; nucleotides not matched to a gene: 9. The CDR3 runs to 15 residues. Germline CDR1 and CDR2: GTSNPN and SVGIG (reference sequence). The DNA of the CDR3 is TGTGCCTGGAGTCTACCGGGACTAGCTTGGAATGAGCAGTTCTTC. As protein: CAWSLPGLAWNEQFF.

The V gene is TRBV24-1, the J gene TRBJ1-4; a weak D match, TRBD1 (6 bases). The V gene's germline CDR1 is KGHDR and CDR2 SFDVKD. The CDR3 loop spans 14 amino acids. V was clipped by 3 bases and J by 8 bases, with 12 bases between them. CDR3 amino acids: CATSDNREGEKLFF. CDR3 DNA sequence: TGTGCCACCAGTGATAACAGGGAAGGGGAAAAACTGTTTTTT.

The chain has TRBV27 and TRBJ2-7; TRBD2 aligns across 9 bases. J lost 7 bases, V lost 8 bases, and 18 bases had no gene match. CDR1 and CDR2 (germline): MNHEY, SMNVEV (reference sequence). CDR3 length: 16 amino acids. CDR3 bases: TGTGCCAGCGTCCTTTATAGCACTAGCGGGCTTCGGGAGCAGTACTTC. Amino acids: CASVLYSTSGLREQYF.

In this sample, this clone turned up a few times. The CDR3 is CASSQTGSAGYTF. The DNA for the CDR3 is TGTGCCAGCAGCCAGACAGGGTCGGCGGGCTACACCTTC. The rearrangement links TRBV2 to TRBJ1-2; 7 bases line up with TRBD1. The CDR3 totals 13 residues. Looked up from germline, CDR1 is SNHLY and CDR2 is FYNNEI. Trimming at V came to 6 bases and at J to 8 bases, leaving 9 bases not matched to a gene.

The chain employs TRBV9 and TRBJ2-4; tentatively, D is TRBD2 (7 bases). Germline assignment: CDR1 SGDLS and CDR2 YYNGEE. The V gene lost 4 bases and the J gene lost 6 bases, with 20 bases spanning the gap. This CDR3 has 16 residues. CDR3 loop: CASSTQIGGARNIQYF. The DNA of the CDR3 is TGTGCCAGCAGCACCCAAATAGGGGGGGCAAGAAACATTCAGTACTTC.

CDR3 sequence reads: CASTRREGFNEQFF. Written as DNA, the CDR3 is TGTGCCAGCACTAGGCGGGAGGGATTCAATGAGCAGTTCTTC. This sequence joins TRBV27 and TRBJ2-1; TRBD2 matches 9 bases. This CDR3 has 14 residues. V shed 7 bases, J shed 6 bases, and the junction held 7 bases outside the gene matches. Per germline, CDR1 MNHEY and CDR2 SMNVEV (reference sequence).

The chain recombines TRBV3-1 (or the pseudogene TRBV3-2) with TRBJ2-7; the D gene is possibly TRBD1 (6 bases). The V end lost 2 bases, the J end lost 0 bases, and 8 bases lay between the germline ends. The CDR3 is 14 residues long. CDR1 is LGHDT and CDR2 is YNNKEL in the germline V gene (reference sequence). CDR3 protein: CASSQSTGSYEQYF. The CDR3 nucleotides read TGTGCCAGCAGCCAATCGACAGGCTCCTACGAGCAGTACTTC.

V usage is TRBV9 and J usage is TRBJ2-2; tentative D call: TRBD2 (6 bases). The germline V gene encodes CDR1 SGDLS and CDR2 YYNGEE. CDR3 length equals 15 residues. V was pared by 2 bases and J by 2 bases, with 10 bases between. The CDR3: CASSVGTFNTGELFF. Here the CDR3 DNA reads TGTGCCAGCAGCGTCGGGACTTTTAACACCGGGGAGCTGTTTTTT.

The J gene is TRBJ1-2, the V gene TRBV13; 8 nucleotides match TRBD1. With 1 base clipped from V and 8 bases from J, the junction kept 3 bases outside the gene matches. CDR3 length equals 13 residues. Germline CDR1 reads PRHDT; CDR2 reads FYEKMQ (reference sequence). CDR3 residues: CASSLVRQGGYTF. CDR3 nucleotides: TGTGCCAGCAGCTTAGTGCGACAGGGGGGCTACACCTTC.

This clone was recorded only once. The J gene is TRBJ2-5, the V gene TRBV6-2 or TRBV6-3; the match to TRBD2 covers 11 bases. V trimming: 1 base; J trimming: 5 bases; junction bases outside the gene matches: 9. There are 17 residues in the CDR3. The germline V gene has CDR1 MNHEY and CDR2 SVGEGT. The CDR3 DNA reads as TGTGCCAGCAGTTACTTAGGTCTAGCGGGGGGTAAGGAGACCCAGTACTTC. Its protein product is CASSYLGLAGGKETQYF.

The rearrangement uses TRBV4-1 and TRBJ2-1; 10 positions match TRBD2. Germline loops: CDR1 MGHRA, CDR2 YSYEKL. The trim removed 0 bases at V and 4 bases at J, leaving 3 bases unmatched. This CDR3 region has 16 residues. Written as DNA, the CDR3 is TGCGCCAGCAGCCAAGAAACTAGCGGGGCGTACAATGAGCAGTTCTTC. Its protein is CASSQETSGAYNEQFF.

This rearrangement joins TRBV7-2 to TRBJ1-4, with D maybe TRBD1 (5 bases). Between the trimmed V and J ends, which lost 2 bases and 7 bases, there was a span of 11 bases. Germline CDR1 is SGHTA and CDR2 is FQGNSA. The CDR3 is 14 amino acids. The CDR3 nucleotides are TGTGCCAGCAGCTTACAGGGTGTCGGTGAAAAACTGTTTTTT. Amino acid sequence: CASSLQGVGEKLFF.

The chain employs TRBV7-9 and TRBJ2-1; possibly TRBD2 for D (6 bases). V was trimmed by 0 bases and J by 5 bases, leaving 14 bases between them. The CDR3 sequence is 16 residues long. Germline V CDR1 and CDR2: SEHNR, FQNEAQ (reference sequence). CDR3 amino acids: CASSLAFGTADNEQFF. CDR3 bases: TGTGCCAGCAGCTTAGCGTTCGGGACTGCAGACAATGAGCAGTTCTTC.

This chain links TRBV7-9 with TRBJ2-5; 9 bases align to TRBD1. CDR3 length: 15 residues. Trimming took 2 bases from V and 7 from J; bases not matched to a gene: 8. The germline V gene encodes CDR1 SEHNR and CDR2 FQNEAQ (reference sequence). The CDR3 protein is CASSLFGDRVGTQYF. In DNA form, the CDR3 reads TGTGCCAGCAGCTTATTCGGGGACAGGGTCGGGACCCAGTACTTC.

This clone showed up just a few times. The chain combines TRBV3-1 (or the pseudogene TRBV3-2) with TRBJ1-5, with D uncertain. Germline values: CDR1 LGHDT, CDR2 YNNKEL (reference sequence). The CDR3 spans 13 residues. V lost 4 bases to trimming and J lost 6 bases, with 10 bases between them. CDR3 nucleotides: TGTGCCAGCAGCCCCGGGAGAGGTCAGCCCCAGCATTTT. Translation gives CASSPGRGQPQHF.

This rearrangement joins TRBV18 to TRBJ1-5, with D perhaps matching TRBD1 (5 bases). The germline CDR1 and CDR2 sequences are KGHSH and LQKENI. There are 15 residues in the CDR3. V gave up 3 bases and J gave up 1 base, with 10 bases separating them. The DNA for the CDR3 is TGTGCCAGCTCACCGCTGCAGGGAAGCAATCAGCCCCAGCATTTT. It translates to CASSPLQGSNQPQHF.

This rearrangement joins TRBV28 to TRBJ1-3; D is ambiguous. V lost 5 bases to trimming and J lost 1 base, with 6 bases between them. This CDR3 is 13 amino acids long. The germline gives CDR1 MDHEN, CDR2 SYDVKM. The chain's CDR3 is CASSHRSGNTIYF. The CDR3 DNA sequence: TGTGCCAGCAGTCACAGATCTGGAAACACCATATATTTT.

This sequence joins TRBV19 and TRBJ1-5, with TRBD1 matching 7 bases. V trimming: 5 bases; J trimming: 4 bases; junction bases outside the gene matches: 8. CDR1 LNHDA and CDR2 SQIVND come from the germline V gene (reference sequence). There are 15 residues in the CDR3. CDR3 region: CASSPRGGGNQPQHF. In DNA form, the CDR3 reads TGTGCCAGTAGTCCAAGAGGGGGCGGGAATCAGCCCCAGCATTTT.

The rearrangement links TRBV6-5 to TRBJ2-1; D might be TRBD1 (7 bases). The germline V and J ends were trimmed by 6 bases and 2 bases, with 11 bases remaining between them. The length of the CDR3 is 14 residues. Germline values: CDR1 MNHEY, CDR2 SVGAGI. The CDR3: CASRTRGAYNEQFF. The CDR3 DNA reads TGTGCCAGCAGGACCAGGGGGGCCTACAATGAGCAGTTCTTC.

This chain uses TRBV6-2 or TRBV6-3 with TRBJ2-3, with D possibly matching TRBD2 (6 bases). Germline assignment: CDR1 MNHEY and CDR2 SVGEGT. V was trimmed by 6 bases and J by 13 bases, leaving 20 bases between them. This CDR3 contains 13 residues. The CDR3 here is CASSPLSGSGEYF. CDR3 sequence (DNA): TGTGCCAGCAGCCCCCTTAGCGGCTCGGGGGAGTATTTT.

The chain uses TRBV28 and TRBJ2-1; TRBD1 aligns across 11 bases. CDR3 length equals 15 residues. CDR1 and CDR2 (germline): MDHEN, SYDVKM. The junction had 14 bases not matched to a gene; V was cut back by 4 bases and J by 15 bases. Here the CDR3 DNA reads TGTGCCAGCAGTTCAGCCCCGGGACAGGGGGTCCGACTGTTCTTC. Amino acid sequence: CASSSAPGQGVRLFF.

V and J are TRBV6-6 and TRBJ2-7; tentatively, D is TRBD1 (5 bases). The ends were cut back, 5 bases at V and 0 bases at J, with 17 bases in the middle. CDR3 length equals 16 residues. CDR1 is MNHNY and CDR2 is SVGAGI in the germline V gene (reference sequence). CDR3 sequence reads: CASSPGWGVDSYEQYF. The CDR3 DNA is TGTGCCAGCAGTCCCGGATGGGGCGTCGACTCCTACGAGCAGTACTTC.

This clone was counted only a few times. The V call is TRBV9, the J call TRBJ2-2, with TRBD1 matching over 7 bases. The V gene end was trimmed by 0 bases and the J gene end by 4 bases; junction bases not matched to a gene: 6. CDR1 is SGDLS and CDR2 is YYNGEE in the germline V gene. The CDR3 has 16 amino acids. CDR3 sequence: CASSVERGHSTGELFF. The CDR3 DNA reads TGTGCCAGCAGCGTAGAAAGGGGGCACAGCACCGGGGAGCTGTTTTTT.

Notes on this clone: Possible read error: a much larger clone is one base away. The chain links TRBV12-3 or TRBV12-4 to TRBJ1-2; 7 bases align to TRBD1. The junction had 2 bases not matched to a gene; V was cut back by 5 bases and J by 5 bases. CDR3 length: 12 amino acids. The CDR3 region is CASSTQGYGYTF. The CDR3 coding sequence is TGTGCCAGCAGTACACAGGGGTATGGCTACACCTTC.

The CDR3 DNA reads as TGTGCCAGTAGTAACCAACTAGCGGGGGCAGTGCAGTTCTTC. Protein: CASSNQLAGAVQFF. The chain couples TRBV19 to TRBJ2-1; TRBD2 matches at 11 bases. Unmatched junction bases numbered 8, after V lost 4 bases and J lost 12 bases. The V gene's germline CDR1 is LNHDA and CDR2 SQIVND (reference sequence). The CDR3 totals 14 residues.

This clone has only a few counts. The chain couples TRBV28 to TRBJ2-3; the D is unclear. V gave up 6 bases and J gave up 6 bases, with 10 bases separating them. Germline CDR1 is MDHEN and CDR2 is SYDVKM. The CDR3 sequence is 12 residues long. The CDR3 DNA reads TGTGCCAGCAGCCGACGGGTGGATACGCAGTATTTT. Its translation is CASSRRVDTQYF.

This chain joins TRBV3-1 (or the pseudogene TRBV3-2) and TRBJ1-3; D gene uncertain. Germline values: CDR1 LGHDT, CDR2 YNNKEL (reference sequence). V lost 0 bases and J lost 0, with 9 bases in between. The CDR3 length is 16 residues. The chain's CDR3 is CASSQDFGRSGNTIYF. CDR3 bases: TGTGCCAGCAGCCAAGATTTTGGCCGCTCTGGAAACACCATATATTTT.